A selection of T cell receptor beta chains follows, all from one sample in a study of blood T cell repertoires in COVID-19. Assay: immunoSEQ multiplex PCR; the TCRdb copy retains only in-frame clones and omits some. The sample shows approximately 360,000 clones, roughly 89% of them seen only once. Sequenced input: peripheral blood. The source of these receptors is a man aged 18 to 29 with active or convalescent COVID-19. Both conserved end residues are part of each CDR3. D genes are given only for firm matches. The listing skips clone size in some rows; elsewhere it reads once, few, many or a size class.

V	J	size	D	CDR3	DNA
TRBV28	TRBJ2-2	NA	NA	CASSLTDSSSARTGELFF	TGTGCCAGCAGTTTAACGGACTCCTCCTCCGCCCGCACCGGGGAGCTGTTTTTT
TRBV2	TRBJ2-3	NA	NA	CASRGGRAGSDTQYF	TGTGCCAGCCGAGGGGGGAGGGCCGGATCAGATACGCAGTATTTT
TRBV27	TRBJ1-5	NA	NA	CASSGANQPQHF	TGTGCCAGCAGTGGAGCCAATCAGCCCCAGCATTTT
TRBV7-8	TRBJ1-4	NA	TRBD1	CASSRTGFANEKLFF	TGTGCCAGCAGCCGGACAGGGTTCGCTAATGAAAAACTGTTTTTT
TRBV6-1	TRBJ2-3	NA	NA	CASSEAFPAENTDTQYF	TGTGCCAGCAGTGAAGCGTTCCCAGCGGAAAACACAGATACGCAGTATTTT
TRBV27	TRBJ1-3	NA	TRBD1	CASSLDRAGNTIYF	TGTGCCAGCAGTTTAGACAGGGCTGGAAACACCATATATTTT
TRBV19	TRBJ1-5	NA	NA	CASSMLAGQSNQPQHF	TGTGCCAGTAGTATGTTGGCAGGGCAGAGCAATCAGCCCCAGCATTTT
TRBV27	TRBJ1-5	NA	NA	CASTQGANQPQHF	TGTGCCAGCACTCAGGGTGCCAATCAGCCCCAGCATTTT
TRBV6-2/TRBV6-3	TRBJ1-1	NA	NA	CASSYSGRGTEAFF	TGTGCCAGCAGTTACTCGGGCAGGGGCACTGAAGCTTTCTTT
TRBV5-1	TRBJ2-7	NA	NA	CASSPDSEYEQYF	TGCGCCAGCAGCCCGGACAGCGAATACGAGCAGTACTTC
TRBV23-1	TRBJ1-5	NA	NA	CASSDKLWTNQPQHF	TGCGCCAGCAGTGACAAACTTTGGACTAATCAGCCCCAGCATTTT
TRBV28	TRBJ1-4	NA	NA	CASSIQGSGEKLFF	TGTGCCAGCAGTATACAGGGTTCAGGTGAAAAACTGTTTTTT
TRBV4-3	TRBJ1-2	NA	TRBD1	CASSQDGTGGILRTF	TGCGCCAGCAGCCAAGACGGGACAGGGGGAATATTGCGCACCTTC
TRBV5-1	TRBJ1-1	NA	NA	CASSLNQGMLNTEAFF	TGCGCCAGCAGCTTGAACCAGGGAATGTTGAACACTGAAGCTTTCTTT
TRBV3-1/TRBV3-2	TRBJ1-2	NA	NA	CASSQVVQGGYYGYTF	TGTGCCAGCAGCCAAGTAGTACAGGGTGGGTACTATGGCTACACCTTC
TRBV11-2	TRBJ1-4	NA	TRBD1	CASSLIQGREKLFF	TGTGCCAGCAGCCTTATACAGGGGAGGGAAAAACTGTTTTTT
TRBV28	TRBJ1-3	once	TRBD1	CASSRTGLPGNTIYF	TGTGCCAGCAGTCGGACAGGGTTGCCTGGAAACACCATATATTTT
TRBV19	TRBJ1-6	NA	TRBD1	CASGPGTVYSPLHF	TGTGCCAGTGGTCCCGGGACAGTCTACTCACCCCTCCACTTT
TRBV3-1/TRBV3-2	TRBJ2-2	NA	NA	CASSPREQSGGELFF	TGTGCCAGCAGCCCGAGGGAACAGTCTGGCGGGGAGCTGTTTTTT
TRBV28	TRBJ2-1	NA	NA	CASSLVDRNNEQFF	TGTGCCAGCAGTTTAGTCGACAGGAATAATGAGCAGTTCTTC
TRBV6-6	TRBJ2-7	NA	TRBD2	CASSYRLAGVAEQYF	TGTGCCAGCAGTTACCGGCTAGCGGGAGTAGCCGAGCAGTACTTC
TRBV2	TRBJ2-7	NA	TRBD1	CANRLQGASYEQYF	TGTGCCAACAGACTCCAGGGGGCCAGTTACGAGCAGTACTTC
TRBV28	TRBJ1-6	NA	TRBD1	CASSAPGKGASNSPLHF	TGTGCCAGCAGTGCACCAGGGAAGGGGGCCTCTAATTCACCCCTCCACTTT
TRBV7-2	TRBJ2-7	NA	TRBD1	CASSLGQGIAYEQYF	TGTGCCAGCAGCTTAGGACAGGGGATCGCCTACGAGCAGTACTTC
TRBV20-1	TRBJ2-3	NA	NA	CNPTRGDTQYF	TGCAATCCAACAAGGGGAGATACGCAGTATTTT
TRBV7-3	TRBJ2-5	NA	NA	CASSFRAGKETQYF	TGTGCCAGCAGCTTCAGGGCAGGGAAAGAGACCCAGTACTTC
TRBV27	TRBJ2-7	NA	NA	CASSWRVPPLSHEQYF	TGTGCCAGCAGTTGGAGGGTCCCACCCTTATCCCACGAGCAGTACTTC
TRBV7-2	TRBJ2-2	NA	TRBD1	CASSYRQGKTGELFF	TGTGCCAGCAGCTATCGACAGGGAAAGACCGGGGAGCTGTTTTTT